Shown below are 3 T cell receptor beta chains from a single sample sequenced in a study of cytomegalovirus exposure and HLA in healthy donors. The PCR employed 60 Vbeta primers together with 13 Jbeta primers. Assay used: immunoSEQ multiplex PCR; TCRdb lists only in-frame clones, some missing. The sample has over 120,000 clones, less than 10% seen once. Sample: PBMCs. Every receptor here comes from a man between 45 and 60 years old in good health and CMV-seronegative.

The chain uses TRBV2 and TRBJ2-3, with 14 bases lining up with TRBD2. The CDR3 covers 17 residues. The V segment lost 6 bases and the J segment 5 bases; nucleotides outside the gene matches: 10. CDR1 is SNHLY and CDR2 is FYNNEI in the germline V gene. The chain's CDR3 is CASRGLAGDGAGDTQYF. CDR3 sequence (DNA): TGTGCCAGCAGGGGACTAGCGGGGGATGGGGCTGGAGATACGCAGTATTTT.

In its sample, this clone was seen a few times. The genes are TRBV5-1 and TRBJ2-1, with 7 bases that match TRBD2. The germline gives CDR1 SGHRS, CDR2 YFSETQ. The V segment lost 0 bases and the J segment 4 bases; nucleotides outside the gene matches: 4. There are 15 residues in the CDR3. The CDR3 nucleotides read TGCGCCAGCAGCTTGGCAGCGGGGAAGTACAATGAGCAGTTCTTC. Protein: CASSLAAGKYNEQFF. Complete variable domain (other parts from reference TRBV5-1 and TRBJ2-1): KAGVTQTPRYLIKTRGQQVTLSCSPISGHRSVSWYQQTPGQGLQFLFEYFSETQRNKGNFPGRFSGRQFSNSRSEMNVSTLELGDSALYLCASSLAAGKYNEQFFGPGTRLTVL.

The chain uses TRBV2 and TRBJ2-6; no firm D call. Germline V lookup: CDR1 SNHLY, CDR2 FYNNEI. This CDR3 is 15 amino acids long. V was cut by 6 bases and J by 1 base, with 10 bases left in between. The CDR3, as DNA: TGTGCCAGCAGCGCCACAGTATCTGGGGCCAACGTCCTGACTTTC. Its protein product is CASSATVSGANVLTF.